This passage covers 29 T cell receptor beta chains from one sample sequenced in a study of control samples from healthy donors and cancer patients. TCRdb keeps only in-frame clones here, not all; method: immunoSEQ multiplex PCR. Seen here are 130,000 to 150,000 clones, about nine tenths observed once, and the top ten hold 3% to 3.5%. Sequencing was carried out using blood. Every receptor here comes from a man aged 25-40 years in good health.

V usage is TRBV9 and J usage is TRBJ2-6; TRBD1 matches at 8 bases. This CDR3 contains 16 residues. V lost 4 bases, J lost 9 bases, and 12 bases stayed unmatched. Germline values: CDR1 SGDLS, CDR2 YYNGEE. The CDR3 region is CASSPKGGQDINVLTF. CDR3 nucleotide sequence: TGTGCCAGCAGCCCAAAGGGGGGACAGGACATCAACGTCCTGACTTTC.

The rearrangement links TRBV6-2 or TRBV6-3 to TRBJ2-2; TRBD2 might be the D (5 bases). The V end was cut by 6 bases, the J end by 6 bases, with 20 bases between. Germline CDR1 MNHEY, CDR2 SVGEGT. This CDR3 has 16 amino acids. CDR3 region: CASSTTASRASGELFF. CDR3 bases: TGTGCCAGCAGCACGACGGCTAGCCGAGCCTCCGGGGAGCTGTTTTTT.

The genes are TRBV20-1 and TRBJ2-7; D gene unclear. Germline CDR1 is DFQATT and CDR2 is SNEGSKA (reference sequence). V shed 6 bases and J shed 4 bases, with 10 bases lying between them. There are 11 residues in the CDR3. CDR3 nucleotide sequence: TGCAGTGCCCCGGTCGAATACGAGCAGTACTTC. Residues: CSAPVEYEQYF.

J is TRBJ2-3 and V is TRBV12-5, with 8 bases lining up with TRBD2. V was clipped by 7 bases and J by 2 bases; unmatched bases: 8. The length of the CDR3 is 15 residues. Per the germline V gene, CDR1 is LGHNT and CDR2 is FRNRAP. Here the CDR3 reads CASAGGGLYTDTQYF. As DNA, the CDR3 is TGTGCTAGTGCCGGGGGGGGCCTATACACAGATACGCAGTATTTT.

The chain is built from TRBV10-3 and TRBJ2-7; TRBD1 agrees at 9 bases. The CDR3 consists of 13 residues. Unmatched junction bases numbered 4, after V lost 7 bases and J lost 3 bases. In germline, CDR1 is ENHRY, CDR2 SYGVKD. CDR3 region: CAINKDRGYEQYF. For the CDR3, the DNA is TGTGCCATCAACAAGGACAGGGGCTACGAGCAGTACTTC.

This chain uses TRBV6-5 with TRBJ1-5; TRBD1 agrees at 7 bases. Losses at the gene ends were 6 bases for V and 0 bases for J; bases not matched to a gene: 2. Germline CDR1 is MNHEY and CDR2 is SVGAGI. The CDR3 sequence is 14 residues long. In nucleotides, the CDR3 is TGTGCCAGCAGCTACAGGGGTAGCAATCAGCCCCAGCATTTT. Translated, it gives CASSYRGSNQPQHF.

This chain links TRBV5-6 with TRBJ1-3, with D maybe TRBD1 (5 bases). Per the germline V gene, CDR1 is SGHDT and CDR2 is YYEEEE. The germline V and J ends were trimmed by 4 bases and 3 bases, with 14 bases remaining between them. This CDR3 region has 15 residues. This chain's CDR3 is CASSPGRGFGNTIYF. The CDR3 DNA is TGTGCCAGCAGCCCGGGGCGGGGATTTGGAAACACCATATATTTT.

The chain has TRBV9 and TRBJ2-7; tentative D call: TRBD2 (6 bases). The germline CDR1 and CDR2 sequences are SGDLS and YYNGEE. CDR3 length equals 15 residues. Trimming shortened V by 4 bases and J by 2 bases, and 16 bases separated the two germline ends. The CDR3 spells CASSPSGGMAYEQYF. The CDR3 DNA reads as TGTGCCAGCAGCCCCTCCGGGGGTATGGCCTACGAGCAGTACTTC.

In this sample, this clone turned up once. The chain combines TRBV27 with TRBJ2-7; TRBD1 matches at 7 bases. Germline V gene lookup returns CDR1 MNHEY and CDR2 SMNVEV (reference sequence). The CDR3 loop spans 14 amino acids. V lost 3 bases, J lost 2 bases, and 4 bases stayed unmatched. The chain's CDR3 is CASSFWDRTYEQYF. The CDR3 coding sequence is TGTGCCAGCAGTTTTTGGGACAGAACCTACGAGCAGTACTTC.

This chain links TRBV12-5 with TRBJ1-4; TRBD1 aligns across 7 bases. Losses at the gene ends were 8 bases for V and 0 bases for J; bases not matched to a gene: 12. Germline CDR1 reads LGHNT; CDR2 reads FRNRAP. The CDR3 is 17 residues long. CDR3 nucleotides: TGTGCTAGTTTCCCCTGGACAGGTTCACCAACTAATGAAAAACTGTTTTTT. It encodes CASFPWTGSPTNEKLFF.

The rearrangement uses TRBV7-9 and TRBJ1-1; unclear D gene. The ends were cut back, 3 bases at V and 5 bases at J, with 10 bases in the middle. Germline V gives CDR1 SEHNR, CDR2 FQNEAQ (reference sequence). This CDR3 is built from 13 residues. CDR3 region: CASSFLESTEAFF. In DNA form, the CDR3 reads TGTGCCAGCAGCTTCCTGGAGTCTACTGAAGCTTTCTTT.

The V gene is TRBV6-6, the J gene TRBJ1-2; TRBD1 matches 10 bases. This CDR3 is 14 amino acids long. The trim removed 2 bases at V and 8 bases at J, leaving 5 bases unmatched. Germline assignment: CDR1 MNHNY and CDR2 SVGAGI (reference sequence). The CDR3 loop reads CASSYPGTGEGYTF. The DNA of the CDR3 is TGTGCCAGCAGTTACCCTGGGACAGGGGAAGGCTACACCTTC.

The chain uses TRBV4-1 and TRBJ2-5; possibly TRBD2 for D (6 bases). Trimming shortened V by 0 bases and J by 3 bases, and 14 bases separated the two germline ends. CDR3 length: 16 amino acids. Germline-derived CDR1 and CDR2 are MGHRA and YSYEKL. CDR3 nucleotides: TGCGCCAGCAGCCAAGAATATAGCGGCGATGAAGAGACCCAGTACTTC. Translating it yields CASSQEYSGDEETQYF.

This sequence joins TRBV29-1 and TRBJ1-2; 9 bases fit TRBD1. V trimming: 1 base; J trimming: 5 bases; junction bases outside the gene matches: 11. The CDR3 has 16 amino acids. Germline V gene lookup returns CDR1 SQVTM and CDR2 ANQGSEA. CDR3 protein: CSVEVATGGGRYGYTF. CDR3 in DNA: TGCAGCGTTGAAGTGGCCACAGGGGGCGGGAGATATGGCTACACCTTC. The full variable domain, rest sourced from reference TRBV29-1 and TRBJ1-2, is SAVISQKPSRDICQRGTSLTIQCQVDSQVTMMFWYRQQPGQSLTLIATANQGSEATYESGFVIDKFPISRPNLTFSTLTVSNMSPEDSSIYLCSVEVATGGGRYGYTFGSGTRLTVV.

The rearrangement uses TRBV27 and TRBJ1-3, with TRBD1 matching 9 bases. The CDR3 extends over 18 amino acids. Germline-derived CDR1 and CDR2 are MNHEY and SMNVEV (reference sequence). Trimming took 3 bases from V and 1 from J; bases not matched to a gene: 10. The CDR3, as DNA: TGTGCCAGCAGTTTGTCAATGAGGACAGGGGCTTCTGGAAACACCATATATTTT. It is translated as CASSLSMRTGASGNTIYF.

This clone was seen once. The chain carries TRBV25-1 and TRBJ1-2, with no clear D. There are 15 residues in the CDR3. Looked up from germline, CDR1 is MGHDK and CDR2 is SYGVNS. V was clipped by 3 bases and J by 0 bases, with 11 bases between them. DNA of the CDR3: TGTGCCAGCAGTGATATTAGCCCCGCTAACTATGGCTACACCTTC. Protein sequence: CASSDISPANYGYTF.

The chain carries TRBV7-3 and TRBJ2-6, with TRBD1 matching over 9 bases. Germline assignment: CDR1 SGHTA and CDR2 FQGTGA. This CDR3 spans 17 amino acids. V lost 2 bases, J lost 3 bases, and 5 bases stayed unmatched. The CDR3 DNA reads TGTGCCAGCAGCTTACCGGGACAGGGTCGTGGGGCCAACGTCCTGACTTTC. This encodes CASSLPGQGRGANVLTF.

The chain recombines TRBV19 with TRBJ2-3; 9 positions match TRBD1. Germline CDR1 reads LNHDA; CDR2 reads SQIVND (reference sequence). The trim removed 9 bases at V and 2 bases at J, leaving 6 bases unmatched. The CDR3 has 14 residues. Here the CDR3 reads CASHGQGYTDTQYF. Here the CDR3 DNA reads TGTGCCAGCCATGGACAGGGGTACACAGATACGCAGTATTTT. Variable domain in full (rest from reference TRBV19 and TRBJ2-3): DGGITQSPKYLFRKEGQNVTLSCEQNLNHDAMYWYRQDPGQGLRLIYYSQIVNDFQKGDIAEGYSVSREKKESFPLTVTSAQKNPTAFYLCASHGQGYTDTQYFGPGTRLTVL.

The rearrangement links TRBV5-1 to TRBJ2-2, with TRBD1 as a possible D gene (6 bases). Trimming stripped 0 bases from V and 8 bases from J, with 11 bases between. The CDR3 sequence is 14 residues long. CDR1 and CDR2 (germline): SGHRS, YFSETQ. CDR3 in DNA: TGCGCCAGCAGCTTGGCAGGGGCCCCGGGGGAGCTGTTTTTT. It encodes CASSLAGAPGELFF.

This chain uses TRBV20-1 with TRBJ2-3; 11 bases line up with TRBD2. Germline CDR1 DFQATT, CDR2 SNEGSKA (reference sequence). The trim removed 6 bases at V and 1 base at J, leaving 9 bases unmatched. This CDR3 is 16 amino acids long. Written as DNA, the CDR3 is TGCAGTGCAAGTGAGGCTAGCGGGGGGCGCACAGATACGCAGTATTTT. As protein: CSASEASGGRTDTQYF.

This chain links TRBV6-6 with TRBJ2-1; 15 bases are shared with TRBD2. Losses at the gene ends were 5 bases for V and 9 bases for J; bases not matched to a gene: 11. The CDR3 loop spans 17 amino acids. From germline, CDR1 is MNHNY and CDR2 SVGAGI (reference sequence). CDR3 sequence (DNA): TGTGCCAGCAGTCCCCGGACTAGCGGGGGGGCCAGAGTTGAGCAGTTCTTC. It translates to CASSPRTSGGARVEQFF.

The chain recombines TRBV6-5 with TRBJ2-3; perhaps TRBD1 as D (5 bases). This CDR3 has 14 residues. V gave up 6 bases and J gave up 2 bases, with 12 bases separating them. Germline assignment: CDR1 MNHEY and CDR2 SVGAGI. The CDR3 nucleotides read TGTGCCAGCAGCAGGACACTTCTCACAGATACGCAGTATTTT. Its protein is CASSRTLLTDTQYF.

J is TRBJ2-1 and V is TRBV10-3, with D hard to call. V shed 5 bases and J shed 7 bases, with 9 bases lying between them. The CDR3 runs 12 residues. The V gene's germline CDR1 is ENHRY and CDR2 SYGVKD. The CDR3 loop is CAISILWNEQFF. CDR3 coding DNA: TGTGCCATCAGTATATTGTGGAATGAGCAGTTCTTC.

V usage is TRBV7-9 and J usage is TRBJ1-6; D gene unclear. V lost 4 bases to trimming and J lost 7 bases, with 5 bases between them. The CDR3 spans 12 residues. Per the germline V gene, CDR1 is SEHNR and CDR2 is FQNEAQ (reference sequence). This chain's CDR3 is CASSSSNSPLHF. CDR3 bases: TGTGCCAGCAGCTCCTCCAATTCACCCCTCCACTTT.

The CDR3 nucleotides read TGTGCCTGGAGAGGGGGAAACTATGGCTACACCTTC. Amino acids: CAWRGGNYGYTF. The chain uses TRBV30 and TRBJ1-2; TRBD1 might be the D (6 bases). The CDR3 extends over 12 amino acids. Trimming pared 3 bases from V and 2 bases from J, leaving 7 bases between. Germline loops: CDR1 GTSNPN, CDR2 SVGIG (reference sequence).

CDR3 residues: CASSVGQGDQPQHF. CDR3 nucleotides: TGTGCCAGCAGTGTTGGGCAGGGCGATCAGCCCCAGCATTTT. The chain carries TRBV2 and TRBJ1-5; D might be TRBD1 (5 bases). The CDR3 length is 14 residues. CDR1 is SNHLY, CDR2 FYNNEI, per germline. With 4 bases removed from V and 5 bases from J, the gap between germline ends came to 12 bases. Drawing the rest from reference TRBV2 and TRBJ1-5, the complete variable domain is EPEVTQTPSHQVTQMGQEVILRCVPISNHLYFYWYRQILGQKVEFLVSFYNNEISEKSEIFDDQFSVERPDGSNFTLKIRSTKLEDSAMYFCASSVGQGDQPQHFGDGTRLSIL.

The chain is built from TRBV3-1 (or the pseudogene TRBV3-2) and TRBJ2-1, with D perhaps TRBD2 (5 bases). Germline CDR1 LGHDT, CDR2 YNNKEL (reference sequence). Trimming left V 0 bases short and J 7 bases short, with 7 bases between. The CDR3 loop spans 13 amino acids. The CDR3 region is CASSQDWRNEQFF. CDR3 sequence (DNA): TGTGCCAGCAGCCAAGATTGGAGGAATGAGCAGTTCTTC.

V and J are TRBV7-8 and TRBJ1-2; D is possibly TRBD1 (5 bases). CDR1 and CDR2 from the germline V gene are SGHVS and FQNEAQ. CDR3 length equals 15 residues. The V end was cut by 5 bases, the J end by 4 bases, with 17 bases between. The CDR3 nucleotides read TGTGCCAGCAGCACCGTGAGACAGTCCGTCTATGGCTACACCTTC. Translation gives CASSTVRQSVYGYTF.

J is TRBJ2-1 and V is TRBV29-1; D remains unclear. Germline V gene lookup returns CDR1 SQVTM and CDR2 ANQGSEA. The length of the CDR3 is 12 residues. The germline V and J ends were trimmed by 4 bases and 7 bases, with 11 bases remaining between them. Here the CDR3 reads CSVAGGFNEQFF. DNA for the CDR3: TGCAGCGTTGCAGGTGGCTTTAATGAGCAGTTCTTC.